This T cell receptor beta chain was captured in a study of T cell changes during pregnancy in multiple sclerosis (dated by TCRdb to the late 2010s). For the wider study: In women with multiple sclerosis, the researchers looked at how the T cell repertoire shifted as pregnancy progressed.

In this sample, this clone turned up once. Its binding antigen is unknown. No base quality information exists; no much larger clone differs at one position. From a lookup of the germline V gene (reference sequence), CDR1 and CDR2 are MNHEY and SMNVEV. CDR3 length: 13 amino acids, cysteine to phenylalanine. Kept here is only the CDR3 DNA, which spans 39 bases and is read in frame from base 1. Germline trimming: 5 bases from V, 5 bases from J; junction bases outside gene matches: 4. Libraries were prepared through the immunoSEQ multiplex PCR assay. Entries here come from immuneACCESS through TCRdb and include only in-frame sequences with V and J called. Some clones fail to appear in such tables; in the studies checked, an unresolved V gene covers under half of the shortfall, and the cause of the remainder is unknown. Across this sample there are around 67,000 clones, with 90% seen only once. The top ten hold over 7.5% of the sample.

The source is a female donor in good health, enrolled as a control in a pregnancy study. Sequences were derived from peripheral blood, sampled after pregnancy. The chain is made from TRBV27 and TRBJ2-7, with 9 middle bases fitting TRBD1. CDR3 protein: CASSTGTGNEQYF. Here is the DNA: TGTGCCAGCAGTACCGGGACAGGGAACGAGCAGTACTTC.